This is a list of T cell receptor beta chains from one sample in a study of T-cell memory formation after mild COVID-19. TCRdb analysed the 5' RACE reads with MiXCR anew, one entry per CDR3 protein. The sample includes approximately 180,000 distinct CDR3 sequences, 16% of them seen just once. Input material: PBMCs or a T cell subset sorted from them (not recorded which). The receptors stem from an adult woman who had mild COVID-19 (a few samples of this study predate the infection). Cell type and time point are not known. The CDR3 runs from the conserved cysteine through the conserved F or W. D genes are given only for firm matches. Some rows have no size entry. The others give once, few or many, or a class for an expanded clone.

CDR3aa | CDR3nt | j_gene | abundance | v_gene | d_gene
CASSDTRGPDTQYF | TGCGCCAGCAGCGATACACGGGGCCCAGATACGCAGTATTTT | TRBJ2-3 | NA | TRBV5-1 | NA
CASSYRARGGGTDTQYF | TGCGCCAGCAGCTACCGCGCCAGAGGGGGCGGCACAGATACGCAGTATTTT | TRBJ2-3 | NA | TRBV5-1 | TRBD1
CASSLEGLEETQYF | TGCGCCAGCAGCTTGGAAGGGTTAGAGGAGACCCAGTACTTC | TRBJ2-5 | NA | TRBV5-1 | NA
CASSLSGGASYEQYF | TGCGCCAGCAGCCTAAGCGGGGGGGCCTCCTACGAGCAGTACTTC | TRBJ2-7 | few | TRBV5-1 | TRBD2
CASVGTGGTDTQYF | TGTGCCAGCGTTGGGACAGGGGGCACAGATACGCAGTATTTT | TRBJ2-3 | NA | TRBV6-6 | TRBD1
CSARVTSGETDTQYF | TGCAGTGCTAGAGTAACTAGCGGCGAGACAGATACGCAGTATTTT | TRBJ2-3 | NA | TRBV20-1 | TRBD2
CASSQGGRVGTEAFF | TGTGCCAGCAGCCAAGGCGGCAGGGTGGGCACTGAAGCTTTCTTT | TRBJ1-1 | few | TRBV3-1 | NA
CASSVTRGSPLHF | TGTGCCAGCAGCGTAACCAGGGGATCACCCCTCCACTTT | TRBJ1-6 | NA | TRBV9 | NA
CASSRKVGTATDTQYF | TGTGCCAGCAGCAGAAAGGTAGGAACAGCCACAGATACGCAGTATTTT | TRBJ2-3 | NA | TRBV3-1 | NA
CASSIAGTGSYEQYF | TGTGCCAGTAGTATAGCCGGGACGGGTTCCTACGAGCAGTACTTC | TRBJ2-7 | NA | TRBV19 | NA
CASSQELYNSPLHF | TGTGCCAGCAGCCAAGAGTTGTATAATTCACCCCTCCACTTT | TRBJ1-6 | few | TRBV14 | NA
CASRGPSGHRVTTDTQYF | TGTGCCAGCAGGGGACCGAGTGGGCACCGAGTTACCACAGATACGCAGTATTTT | TRBJ2-3 | many | TRBV2 | NA
CASSLEGGSSYEQYF | TGTGCCAGCAGCTTAGAGGGCGGGAGCTCCTACGAGCAGTACTTC | TRBJ2-7 | few | TRBV7-2 | TRBD2
CASSFSSAGGSNEQFF | TGTGCCAGCAGTTTTTCATCAGCGGGAGGAAGCAATGAGCAGTTCTTC | TRBJ2-1 | few | TRBV12-3/TRBV12-4 | TRBD2
CAWRSGSSYNEQFF | TGTGCCTGGAGGAGCGGGAGCTCCTACAATGAGCAGTTCTTC | TRBJ2-1 | few | TRBV30 | TRBD2
CASSELATDTQYF | TGTGCCAGCAGCGAACTAGCGACAGATACGCAGTATTTT | TRBJ2-3 | few | TRBV7-2 | TRBD2
CASSRTISSYEQYF | TGTGCCAGCAGCCGTACTATTAGCTCCTACGAGCAGTACTTC | TRBJ2-7 | many | TRBV7-2 | NA
CASSGPPGTGWNTEAFF | TGTGCCAGCAGTGGACCACCTGGCACAGGCTGGAACACTGAAGCTTTCTTT | TRBJ1-1 | few | TRBV6-1 | NA
CASSLDGPGSWGFF | TGTGCCAGCAGCTTAGATGGGCCCGGATCATGGGGGTTCTTC | TRBJ2-1 | NA | TRBV7-9 | NA
CASSLDSRYYEQYF | TGTGCCAGCAGCTTGGACTCGCGTTACTACGAGCAGTACTTC | TRBJ2-7 | NA | TRBV5-5 | NA
CASSLGGVGSGGGETQYF | TGCGCCAGCAGCTTAGGAGGAGTAGGTAGCGGTGGCGGGGAGACCCAGTACTTC | TRBJ2-5 | NA | TRBV5-1 | NA
CASSRSGTEIFGYTF | TGCGCCAGCAGTAGAAGCGGGACAGAGATCTTTGGCTACACCTTC | TRBJ1-2 | NA | TRBV5-1 | TRBD1
CASSLGGREAFF | TGTGCCAGCAGTTTGGGGGGACGGGAGGCTTTCTTT | TRBJ1-1 | many | TRBV12-3/TRBV12-4 | NA
CASSFGRSGANVLTF | TGTGCCAGCAGCTTCGGACGCTCTGGGGCCAACGTCCTGACTTTC | TRBJ2-6 | few | TRBV7-2 | NA
CASSEIWGLVTDTQYF | TGCGCCAGCAGTGAGATTTGGGGACTGGTCACAGATACGCAGTATTTT | TRBJ2-3 | few | TRBV10-2 | NA
CASSRGQGGNEKLFF | TGCGCCAGCAGCCGGGGACAGGGGGGGAATGAAAAACTGTTTTTT | TRBJ1-4 | NA | TRBV5-1 | TRBD1
CASSFLAGDQETQYF | TGTGCCAGCAGCTTCCTAGCGGGGGACCAAGAGACCCAGTACTTC | TRBJ2-5 | many | TRBV7-6 | TRBD2
CSARAVDRERAFF | TGCAGTGCTAGGGCGGTCGACAGGGAACGAGCTTTCTTT | TRBJ1-1 | NA | TRBV20-1 | TRBD1
CASSRRLHIQYF | TGCGCCAGCAGTCGTAGACTACACATTCAGTACTTC | TRBJ2-4 | NA | TRBV23-1 | NA
CASSQDRLAGVGGTGELFF | TGTGCCAGCAGCCAAGATAGACTAGCGGGAGTAGGTGGCACCGGGGAGCTGTTTTTT | TRBJ2-2 | few | TRBV4-2 | TRBD2
CSANRDGAGNTIYF | TGCAGTGCTAACCGGGACGGAGCTGGAAACACCATATATTTT | TRBJ1-3 | NA | TRBV20-1 | NA